Listed here are 20 T cell receptor beta chains from one sample, sequenced in a study of blood T cell repertoires in COVID-19. The data were produced by immunoSEQ multiplex PCR, yet TCRdb's version contains in-frame clones alone and is incomplete. The data contain 250,000 to 350,000 clones, roughly 88% of them singletons. The sequencing input was peripheral blood. Source of these receptors: a woman aged 25 to 45 who had recovered from COVID-19.

The J gene is TRBJ1-5, the V gene TRBV19; no reliable D call. Germline values: CDR1 LNHDA, CDR2 SQIVND (reference sequence). This CDR3 region has 13 residues. V lost 3 bases and J lost 4, with 7 bases in between. CDR3 protein: CASSIWRNQPQHF. CDR3 bases: TGTGCCAGTAGTATTTGGAGAAATCAGCCCCAGCATTTT. The variable domain in full, with the rest retrieved from reference TRBV19 and TRBJ1-5, is DGGITQSPKYLFRKEGQNVTLSCEQNLNHDAMYWYRQDPGQGLRLIYYSQIVNDFQKGDIAEGYSVSREKKESFPLTVTSAQKNPTAFYLCASSIWRNQPQHFGDGTRLSIL.

The chain links TRBV6-1 to TRBJ2-2; no firm D call. V was clipped by 1 base and J by 3 bases, with 9 bases between them. Germline CDR1 and CDR2: MNHNS and SASEGT. The length of the CDR3 is 15 residues. CDR3 region: CASSEVEADTGELFF. Written as DNA, the CDR3 is TGTGCCAGCAGTGAAGTTGAGGCGGACACCGGGGAGCTGTTTTTT.

This chain connects TRBV29-1 to TRBJ1-5, with D tentatively TRBD1 (5 bases). The CDR3 spans 14 residues. V was clipped by 4 bases and J by 2 bases, with 12 bases between them. Per the germline V gene, CDR1 is SQVTM and CDR2 is ANQGSEA. This CDR3 is CSVAVQGGNQPQHF. For the CDR3, the DNA is TGCAGCGTTGCCGTTCAGGGTGGCAATCAGCCCCAGCATTTT.

The chain combines TRBV28 with TRBJ1-2, with 11 bases matching TRBD1. The V segment lost 7 bases and the J segment 3 bases; nucleotides outside the gene matches: 13. The germline CDR1 and CDR2 sequences are MDHEN and SYDVKM. The CDR3 runs to 17 residues. The CDR3 DNA is TGTGCCAGCACCGGGACAGGGGGTCATCTCGGGGACTATGGCTACACCTTC. It translates to CASTGTGGHLGDYGYTF.

This chain connects TRBV30 to TRBJ1-1; 8 positions match TRBD1. Germline CDR1 and CDR2: GTSNPN and SVGIG (reference sequence). CDR3 length: 15 amino acids. V trimming: 4 bases; J trimming: 0 bases; junction bases outside the gene matches: 7. The CDR3 DNA reads as TGTGCCTGGAAAGATAGACAGGGGATGAACACTGAAGCTTTCTTT. Its protein is CAWKDRQGMNTEAFF. Full variable domain (outside the CDR3, taken from reference TRBV30 and TRBJ1-1): SQTIHQWPATLVQPVGSPLSLECTVEGTSNPNLYWYRQAAGRGLQLLFYSVGIGQISSEVPQNLSASRPQDRQFILSSKKLLLSDSGFYLCAWKDRQGMNTEAFFGQGTRLTVV.

The genes are TRBV19 and TRBJ1-5; D is possibly TRBD1 (6 bases). This CDR3 has 15 residues. Looked up from germline, CDR1 is LNHDA and CDR2 is SQIVND (reference sequence). Trimming stripped 8 bases from V and 5 bases from J, with 19 bases between. The CDR3 sequence is CASLQGFHLDQPQHF. The CDR3 region has the DNA TGTGCCAGTCTCCAGGGGTTTCATTTGGATCAGCCCCAGCATTTT.

The count of this clone is one. The genes are TRBV24-1 and TRBJ1-1, with 9 bases fitting TRBD1. The CDR3 totals 15 residues. Trimming at V came to 2 bases and at J to 4 bases, leaving 4 bases not matched to a gene. Per germline, CDR1 KGHDR and CDR2 SFDVKD. The CDR3 reads CATSDYRGQTTEAFF. The CDR3, as DNA: TGTGCCACCAGTGATTACAGGGGGCAGACCACTGAAGCTTTCTTT.

The chain joins TRBV2 to TRBJ1-5, with 9 positions matching TRBD1. J gave up 7 bases and V 2 bases, and 3 bases lay outside the gene matches. The CDR3 spans 14 residues. Per the germline V gene, CDR1 is SNHLY and CDR2 is FYNNEI. CDR3 residues: CASSERTGEQPQHF. CDR3 nucleotide sequence: TGTGCCAGCAGTGAAAGGACAGGGGAACAGCCCCAGCATTTT.

V and J are TRBV10-3 and TRBJ1-2; D may be TRBD1 (5 bases). The CDR3 has 14 residues. Germline CDR1 ENHRY, CDR2 SYGVKD. The V end lost 7 bases, the J end lost 5 bases, and 17 bases lay between the germline ends. CDR3 DNA: TGTGCCATCACCACAGGTGCTTTCGGTTATGGCTACACCTTC. Amino acids: CAITTGAFGYGYTF.

This sequence joins TRBV6-5 and TRBJ1-6; no clear D gene. CDR1 and CDR2 (germline): MNHEY, SVGAGI. This CDR3 region has 16 residues. Trimming removed 0 bases at V and 3 bases at J, with 9 bases between. The CDR3 coding sequence is TGTGCCAGCAGTTACTCCAGTGCCGTCTATAATTCACCCCTCCACTTT. As protein: CASSYSSAVYNSPLHF.

Points on this clone: Other DNA sequences in this specimen translate into the identical CDR3. The gene calls are TRBV5-4 and TRBJ2-5; 12 positions match TRBD2. The CDR3 is 15 residues long. Germline CDR1 and CDR2: SGHNT and YYREEE (reference sequence). V shed 1 base, J shed 3 bases, and the junction held 1 base outside the gene matches. The CDR3 DNA is TGTGCCAGCAGCTTGAGACTAGCGGGGGAAGAGACCCAGTACTTC. It yields the protein CASSLRLAGEETQYF.

V gene TRBV29-1 combines with J gene TRBJ2-3; D remains ambiguous. CDR1 is SQVTM and CDR2 is ANQGSEA in the germline V gene. There are 14 residues in the CDR3. Trimming stripped 6 bases from V and 2 bases from J, with 15 bases between. The CDR3 coding sequence is TGCAGCGTCGACCGGAGCGAAGACACAGATACGCAGTATTTT. It encodes CSVDRSEDTDTQYF.

The gene calls are TRBV28 and TRBJ1-3, with D perhaps matching TRBD1 (6 bases). Per the germline V gene, CDR1 is MDHEN and CDR2 is SYDVKM. The CDR3 length is 15 residues. V was pared by 3 bases and J by 4 bases, with 13 bases between. The CDR3 sequence: CASSFDRLLGNTIYF. DNA of the CDR3: TGTGCCAGCAGTTTCGACAGGCTGTTGGGAAACACCATATATTTT. The full variable domain, completed using reference TRBV28 and TRBJ1-3, is DVKVTQSSRYLVKRTGEKVFLECVQDMDHENMFWYRQDPGLGLRLIYFSYDVKMKEKGDIPEGYSVSREKKERFSLILESASTNQTSMYLCASSFDRLLGNTIYFGEGSWLTVV.

This clone appeared a few times. The chain recombines TRBV23-1 with TRBJ1-2, with unresolved D. TRBV23-1 is reported as an ORF; its role is uncertain. The length of the CDR3 is 14 residues. With 0 bases removed from V and 2 bases from J, the gap between germline ends came to 7 bases. In DNA, the CDR3 is TGCGCCAGCAGTCAATCTGGCCAGAACTATGGCTACACCTTC. Translated: CASSQSGQNYGYTF.

The DNA of the CDR3 is TGTGCCAGCAGCTCCCCAGCCCGAGGATTCACCGGGGAGCTGTTTTTT. This gives the protein CASSSPARGFTGELFF. The genes are TRBV7-9 and TRBJ2-2; D unclear. Per germline, CDR1 SEHNR and CDR2 FQNEAQ (reference sequence). CDR3 length equals 16 residues. The V end was cut by 4 bases, the J end by 4 bases, with 16 bases between.

This clone has more than one count but fewer than ten. The CDR3 nucleotides read TGTGCCAGTAGTATAGACGGGAAGTTCGGAAACACCATATATTTT. This codes for CASSIDGKFGNTIYF. The V gene is TRBV19, the J gene TRBJ1-3; no definite D call. Germline assignment: CDR1 LNHDA and CDR2 SQIVND (reference sequence). CDR3 length: 15 amino acids. The V end lost 0 bases, the J end lost 4 bases, and 10 bases lay between the germline ends.

The V and J genes are TRBV7-9 and TRBJ2-2, with 8 bases lining up with TRBD1. V lost 4 bases and J lost 4; bases outside the gene matches: 5. Germline V gene lookup returns CDR1 SEHNR and CDR2 FQNEAQ (reference sequence). The CDR3 is 15 residues long. For the CDR3, the DNA is TGTGCCAGCAGCTCTGACAGGGGACGCACCGGGGAGCTGTTTTTT. Its protein product is CASSSDRGRTGELFF.

The chain is built from TRBV19 and TRBJ1-4, with 7 bases fitting TRBD1. Germline V gene sequence: CDR1 LNHDA, CDR2 SQIVND (reference sequence). With 6 bases clipped from V and 6 bases from J, the junction kept 10 bases outside the gene matches. This CDR3 has 15 amino acids. This CDR3 reads CASRPGRQGDEKLFF. The CDR3, as DNA: TGTGCCAGTAGGCCAGGAAGACAGGGAGATGAAAAACTGTTTTTT.

This clone was counted a few times. The chain uses TRBV6-5 and TRBJ1-1; perhaps TRBD1 as D (5 bases). CDR3 length: 12 residues. The V and J ends lost 4 bases and 7 bases respectively, with 10 bases between them. Germline values: CDR1 MNHEY, CDR2 SVGAGI. CDR3 nucleotides: TGTGCCAGCAGTTTAAGGGGATATGAAGCTTTCTTT. This sequence encodes CASSLRGYEAFF.

The chain uses TRBV19 and TRBJ1-1; D ambiguous. The V end was cut by 3 bases, the J end by 7 bases, with 9 bases between. The V gene's germline CDR1 is LNHDA and CDR2 SQIVND (reference sequence). The CDR3 sequence is 12 residues long. The CDR3: CASSIGRVEAFF. The CDR3 nucleotides are TGTGCCAGTAGTATTGGGAGGGTTGAAGCTTTCTTT.